This T cell receptor (beta chain) came from a study of OX40 agonist ivuxolimab in advanced cancers. For the study in its entirety: The costimulatory receptor OX40 (CD134) was targeted by ivuxolimab, a fully human IgG2 agonistic monoclonal antibody. Of the roughly 54 dose-escalation patients, hepatocellular carcinoma was present in around 20, melanoma in roughly 15, renal cell carcinoma in 9 and head and neck cancer in 9. Partial responses occurred in three dose-escalation patients: two with cutaneous melanoma and one with hepatocellular carcinoma. The point of sequencing TCRbeta in the periphery was to test whether ivuxolimab changed TCR sequence diversity and drove clonal T-cell expansion. The paper covers the monotherapy dose-escalation part of the phase I ivuxolimab trial, which included N of about 56 patients. Intravenous ivuxolimab was administered to patients every 2 weeks at six dose levels: 0.01, 0.1, 0.3, 1.5, 3 and 10 mg/kg. Patients were allowed to have had prior anti-PD-1, anti-PD-L1 or anti-CTLA-4 therapy, and approximately 40% of the dose-escalation patients had previously received checkpoint inhibitors. In the dose-escalation cohort, approximately 82% of patients were male, and the mean age was around 60 years, with a range of roughly 23 to 85.

As to this clone: This clone's antigen is unknown. Nothing much larger sits one base from this clone, and base qualities are not available.

To sequence the TCRbeta CDR3 region, genomic DNA was isolated from the sorted cells. The immunoSEQ Assay was used to sequence the TCRbeta CDR3 regions. TCRdb carries this immuneACCESS record with in-frame sequences only. Its versions omit some clonotypes, under half of them owing to an unresolved V gene in the studies checked, with the rest unexplained. The table for this sample lists about 39,000 clones; 92% of them were counted only once. Approximately 22% of the sample rests with the top ten. Study-wide findings and limitations: In the 0.1-3.0 mg/kg groups, partial responders were among the patients with the lowest normalized peripheral clonal expansion, particularly in CD8+ T cells. At doses of 0.1 to 3.0 mg/kg, clonal expansion of both CD4+ and CD8+ blood T cells was observed from baseline to week 6. Antigen specificity was not determined for the clonally expanded peripheral T cells. After ivuxolimab, CD8+ T cells had more expanded clones than CD4+ T cells on average. Low levels of normalized T-cell clonal expansion were also shown by some nonresponding patients.

The trial excluded patients who had a history of autoimmune disease or were on systemic immunosuppression. In every dose cohort, peripheral blood was drawn for TCR sequencing at baseline, cycle 4 day 1, and cycle 7 day 1. The samples were drawn from a first-in-human, open-label, multicenter phase I dose-escalation trial of ivuxolimab. Adults with locally advanced or metastatic head and neck squamous cell, hepatocellular, melanoma or renal cell carcinoma were enrolled in the trial. Before TCR sequencing, CD4+ and CD8+ T cells were separately sorted from peripheral blood. Here the sequenced sample was CD4+ or CD8+ T cells sorted from blood, taken in a trial of the OX40 agonist ivuxolimab. This clonotype was sampled from an adult with an advanced solid tumor such as melanoma, head and neck, liver or kidney cancer.

The DNA is as follows: TGTGCCAGCAGCCCGGAAGGGGGTGGCTACGAGCAGTACTTC. This translates into CASSPEGGGYEQYF. The chain is made from TRBV27 and TRBJ2-7, with TRBD1 as a weak D call on 6 bases. Spanning cysteine to phenylalanine, the CDR3 consists of 14 amino acids. The retained sequence is limited to the CDR3, 42 bases, with the frame set at the first base. For CDR1 and CDR2, the germline V gene (reference sequence) lists MNHEY and SMNVEV. V gives up 6 bases and J gives up 3 bases, and the segment between their germline ends measures 15 bases.